One and the same sample provided the 18 T cell receptor beta chains below, sequenced in a study of tumor-infiltrating lymphocytes in oesophageal squamous cell carcinoma. One entry per CDR3 protein, called by TCRdb with MiXCR from the PCR reads. The sample holds about 19,000 distinct CDR3 sequences, around 41% seen once. The sequenced sample consisted of esophageal tumor tissue. Every receptor here comes from a male donor with esophageal squamous cell carcinoma.

Turning to this clonotype: The conserved closing phenylalanine or tryptophan is absent in this CDR3, likely reflecting a read error. Because the CDR3's place on the DNA is in doubt, the DNA is left out and the CDR3 is given as listed by TCRdb. V gene TRBV20-1 combines with J gene TRBJ2-7; TRBD2, the table's D call, lacks a check against the DNA. CDR1 and CDR2 (germline): DFQATT, SNEGSKA (reference sequence). The CDR3 numbers 16 amino acids, ends counted. The CDR3: CSASWRDQWNIQYFGP.

This clonotype was seen repeatedly, ten times or more. This chain connects TRBV28 to TRBJ2-5; 11 bases line up with TRBD2. There are 17 residues in the CDR3. V was clipped by 4 bases and J by 11 bases; unmatched bases: 18. Germline CDR1 is MDHEN and CDR2 is SYDVKM. The CDR3 reads CASSSPLLAGGFNEQYF. CDR3 sequence (DNA): TGTGCCAGCAGTTCCCCCCTTTTAGCGGGAGGGTTTAATGAGCAGTACTTC. The full variable domain, its missing parts supplied by reference TRBV28 and TRBJ2-5, is DVKVTQSSRYLVKRTGEKVFLECVQDMDHENMFWYRQDPGLGLRLIYFSYDVKMKEKGDIPEGYSVSREKKERFSLILESASTNQTSMYLCASSSPLLAGGFNEQYFGPGTRLLVL.

The gene calls are TRBV28 and TRBJ2-1; 8 bases agree with TRBD2. With V trimmed by 7 bases and J by 4 bases, 9 bases remained unmatched. There are 15 residues in the CDR3. Per germline, CDR1 MDHEN and CDR2 SYDVKM. The CDR3 nucleotides are TGTGCCAGCAAAACGGGACTAGGATTATACAATGAGCAGTTCTTC. It codes for CASKTGLGLYNEQFF.

V is TRBV6-6 and J is TRBJ2-3, with 7 positions matching TRBD1. From germline, CDR1 is MNHNY and CDR2 SVGAGI (reference sequence). This CDR3 region has 15 residues. With 5 bases clipped from V and 2 bases from J, the junction kept 7 bases outside the gene matches. In nucleotides, the CDR3 is TGTGCCAGCAGTGAGACTGGGACAGACACAGATACGCAGTATTTT. Its translation: CASSETGTDTDTQYF.

In regard to this clonotype: The junction departs from germline at one end; a sequencing error may be responsible. The chain couples TRBV7-4 to TRBJ2-5, with D unresolved. Germline V gives CDR1 SGHVT, CDR2 SQSDAQ. The CDR3 runs to 16 residues. CDR3 residues: CASSLGSRIGNSPLHF. CDR3 bases: TGTGCCAGCAGCTTAGGCAGCCGGATCGGTAATTCACCCCTCCACTTC.

By share, this clonotype counts as medium-sized (0.01 to 0.1%). The chain employs TRBV7-3 and TRBJ2-1, with 8 bases lining up with TRBD2. Germline V gene data show CDR1 as SGHTA and CDR2 as FQGTGA. Unmatched junction bases numbered 4, after V lost 4 bases and J lost 2 bases. This CDR3 contains 15 residues. The CDR3 region is CASSSRGDPYNEQFF. The CDR3 DNA follows: TGTGCCAGCAGCTCGCGGGGGGACCCCTACAATGAGCAGTTCTTC.

This clonotype was found many times. The rearrangement uses TRBV12-3 or TRBV12-4 and TRBJ1-1; no clear D. The V and J ends lost 3 bases and 4 bases respectively, with 9 bases between them. There are 13 residues in the CDR3. The CDR3 coding sequence is TGTGCCAGCAGTTTCGGGCGTGGCACTGAAGCTTTCTTT. Translated: CASSFGRGTEAFF.

This clonotype was observed at least ten times. The V gene is TRBV5-1, the J gene TRBJ1-2, with 9 bases aligning to TRBD1. The CDR3 is 15 residues long. Germline V gene sequence: CDR1 SGHRS, CDR2 YFSETQ. V dropped 5 bases and J dropped 4; count of bases not matched to a gene: 9. CDR3 nucleotides: TGCGCCAGCAGGATAACAGGGGGCATAAGCTATGGCTACACCTTC. It codes for CASRITGGISYGYTF.

This clonotype is a singleton in its sample. The chain couples TRBV12-3 or TRBV12-4 to TRBJ2-3; 11 bases are a match to TRBD2. The tail of the sequence fits TRBJ2-7 better, so the J call may be wrong. This CDR3 has 14 residues. The CDR3 here is CASSLLAGGNEQYF. CDR3 nucleotides: TGTGCCAGCAGTTTACTAGCGGGGGGCAATGAGCAGTACTTC.

This clonotype was seen only a few times. The rearrangement links TRBV15 to TRBJ2-2, with TRBD1 matching 7 bases. V lost 4 bases, J lost 0 bases, and 8 bases stayed unmatched. This CDR3 comprises 17 residues. Germline values: CDR1 LNHNV, CDR2 YYDKDF (reference sequence). The CDR3: CATSTTGVLSNTGELFF. In DNA, the CDR3 is TGTGCCACCAGCACTACAGGGGTCCTTTCGAACACCGGGGAGCTGTTTTTT. The full variable domain, in which reference TRBV15 and TRBJ2-2 provide the parts outside the CDR3, is DAMVIQNPRYQVTQFGKPVTLSCSQTLNHNVMYWYQQKSSQAPKLLFHYYDKDFNNEADTPDNFQSRRPNTSFCFLDIRSPGLGDTAMYLCATSTTGVLSNTGELFFGEGSRLTVL.

With regard to this clonotype: Likely a read error: the CDR3 ends without its conserved phenylalanine or tryptophan. V usage is TRBV6-7 and J usage is TRBJ2-3; TRBD2 aligns across 8 bases. TRBV6-7 is known as an ORF, though its function is uncertain. Unmatched junction bases numbered 4, after V lost 4 bases and J lost 1 base. The CDR3 has 15 amino acids. The CDR3 nucleotides read TGTGCCAGCAGTTCTCTAGCGGGTGGCACAGATACGCAGTATTGT. Translated: CASSSLAGGTDTQYC.

Only one count was recorded for this clonotype. J is TRBJ2-6 and V is TRBV28, with D tentatively TRBD1 or TRBD2 (6 bases each). V was clipped by 7 bases and J by 0 bases, with 13 bases between them. Germline lookup yields CDR1 MDHEN and CDR2 SYDVKM. This CDR3 contains 16 residues. The CDR3 protein is CASKRGLSSGANVLTF. For the CDR3, the DNA is TGTGCCAGCAAACGGGGGCTGAGCTCTGGGGCCAACGTCCTGACTTTC.

This sequence joins TRBV12-5 and TRBJ2-5, with 9 bases lining up with TRBD2. There are 15 residues in the CDR3. V trimming: 3 bases; J trimming: 0 bases; junction bases outside the gene matches: 2. Germline V gene sequence: CDR1 LGHNT, CDR2 FRNRAP. Here the CDR3 reads CASGFGLAYQETQYF. The DNA for the CDR3 is TGTGCTAGTGGTTTCGGACTAGCGTACCAAGAGACCCAGTACTTC. The full variable domain, with the rest looked up from reference TRBV12-5 and TRBJ2-5, is DARVTQTPRHKVTEMGQEVTMRCQPILGHNTVFWYRQTMMQGLELLAYFRNRAPLDDSGMPKDRFSAEMPDATLATLKIQPSEPRDSAVYFCASGFGLAYQETQYFGPGTRLLVL.

The chain uses TRBV4-1 and TRBJ2-3; a possible D gene is TRBD1 (6 bases). CDR1 MGHRA and CDR2 YSYEKL come from the germline V gene. This CDR3 comprises 16 residues. Trimming cost V 4 bases and J 14 bases, with 28 bases left between them. Here the CDR3 reads CASSPQGYANTGELYF. The DNA for the CDR3 is TGCGCCAGCAGCCCCCAGGGGTACGCGAACACCGGGGAGCTGTATTTT.

This chain joins TRBV7-2 and TRBJ2-3; TRBD2 matches 11 bases. The assigned J gene may be wrong: the sequence end matches TRBJ2-1 better. Per germline, CDR1 SGHTA and CDR2 FQGNSA. The CDR3 covers 16 residues. The DNA for the CDR3 is TGTGCCAGCAGCCCACAGGGACTAGCGGAGTCCAATGAGCAGTTCTTC. This sequence encodes CASSPQGLAESNEQFF.

Remarks on this clonotype: It may be a read error: a sequence one base away is much more abundant. The rearrangement links TRBV2 to TRBJ2-1, with D maybe TRBD1 (5 bases). Germline V lookup: CDR1 SNHLY, CDR2 FYNNEI. The CDR3 has 13 amino acids. V was cut by 6 bases and J by 10 bases, with 16 bases left in between. In DNA form, the CDR3 reads TGTGCCAGCAGGCCCCAGACAGTCTACGAGCAGTTCTTC. As protein: CASRPQTVYEQFF.

This clonotype was seen repeatedly, ten times or more. The chain links TRBV6-6 to TRBJ2-1; D is ambiguous. Trimming removed 0 bases at V and 1 base at J, with 10 bases between. There are 16 residues in the CDR3. Germline V gene data show CDR1 as MNHNY and CDR2 as SVGAGI (reference sequence). The CDR3 nucleotides read TGTGCCAGCAGTTACTCCTTGCCTGAATCCTACAATGAGCAGTTCTTC. It yields the protein CASSYSLPESYNEQFF.

The rearrangement uses TRBV6-9 and TRBJ2-7; 9 bases match TRBD2. Germline assignment: CDR1 MNHGY and CDR2 SVAAGI. V was pared by 3 bases and J by 0 bases, with 3 bases of the junction left unmatched. CDR3 length: 15 residues. CDR3 sequence reads: CASSYLREGSYEQYF. In nucleotides, the CDR3 is TGTGCCAGCAGTTACTTGCGGGAGGGCTCCTACGAGCAGTACTTC.